A single sample gave rise to the 24 T cell receptor beta chains below, sequenced in a study of identical twins (dated by TCRdb to 2015 to 2016). The library was prepared using 5' RACE. The instrument was an Illumina HiSeq 2000. The raw public reads went through TCRdb reprocessing: fastp at Q25, MiXCR clone calling, in-frame beta chains kept. CDR3 protein sequences are deduplicated, and each keeps its most common genes and DNA. The sample includes 1.5 million to 2 million distinct CDR3 sequences, with about 31% observed a single time. Under 0.35% of the sample rests with the top ten. The specimen was cord blood. These TCRs come from a newborn girl in good health.

This clonotype has just a few counts. The J gene is TRBJ1-2, the V gene TRBV20-1; unclear D gene. The CDR3 totals 11 residues. The ends were cut back, 4 bases at V and 8 bases at J, with 11 bases in the middle. The germline V gene has CDR1 DFQATT and CDR2 SNEGSKA (reference sequence). The CDR3 coding sequence is TGCAGTGCTACTTCGGAAGGGGGCTACACCTTC. Translating gives CSATSEGGYTF.

This clonotype was seen a few times. For the CDR3, the DNA is TGCGCCAGCAGCCAAAACTTCGGGACTAGCGGGAGTCGCGCAGATACGCAGTATTTT. Encoded protein: CASSQNFGTSGSRADTQYF. The V call is TRBV4-1, the J call TRBJ2-3; the match to TRBD2 covers 14 bases. The CDR3 consists of 19 residues. V shed 2 bases, J shed 4 bases, and the junction held 11 bases outside the gene matches. Per germline, CDR1 MGHRA and CDR2 YSYEKL.

This clonotype was seen at least ten times. This chain connects TRBV24-1 to TRBJ1-2, with D possibly TRBD1 on 5 matching bases. The CDR3 has 15 amino acids. Looked up from germline, CDR1 is KGHDR and CDR2 is SFDVKD. Between the trimmed V and J ends, which lost 3 bases and 1 base, there was a span of 11 bases. The CDR3 region is CATSDGAQVNYGYTF. DNA of the CDR3: TGTGCCACCAGTGATGGTGCACAGGTTAACTATGGCTACACCTTC.

This clonotype has just a few counts. V usage is TRBV4-2 and J usage is TRBJ1-1; D gene ambiguous. Germline V lookup: CDR1 LGHNA, CDR2 YNFKEQ. The CDR3 runs to 13 residues. The germline V and J ends were trimmed by 0 bases and 7 bases, with 9 bases remaining between them. The CDR3 here is CASSQDRWGEAFF. CDR3 coding DNA: TGTGCCAGCAGCCAAGATCGCTGGGGTGAAGCTTTCTTT.

This clonotype was recorded a few times. The DNA of the CDR3 is TGCAGCGGGGACAGGGGAAACACTGAAGCTTTCTTT. Translated, it gives CSGDRGNTEAFF. V gene TRBV29-1 combines with J gene TRBJ1-1, with 10 bases lining up with TRBD1. The CDR3 length is 12 residues. Germline loops: CDR1 SQVTM, CDR2 ANQGSEA. V lost 7 bases to trimming and J lost 2 bases; unmatched junction nucleotides: 1.

This clonotype appeared a few times. This rearrangement joins TRBV6-1 to TRBJ1-1, with TRBD1 matching over 8 bases. Germline V gene sequence: CDR1 MNHNS, CDR2 SASEGT. The CDR3 covers 16 residues. V shed 3 bases and J 2 bases; nucleotides not matched to a gene: 8. The CDR3 protein is CASSDSGTGINTEAFF. The CDR3 nucleotides are TGTGCCAGCAGTGACTCCGGGACAGGAATTAACACTGAAGCTTTCTTT.

This clonotype was found many times. The chain carries TRBV7-2 and TRBJ2-7; D remains ambiguous. CDR1 and CDR2 from the germline V gene are SGHTA and FQGNSA. The ends were cut back, 11 bases at V and 0 bases at J, with 8 bases in the middle. This CDR3 comprises 11 residues. CDR3 residues: CASKSSYEQYF. In DNA, the CDR3 is TGTGCCTCCAAGAGCTCCTACGAGCAGTACTTC.

The CDR3 sequence: CASSQDGGGDTQYF. The CDR3 DNA is TGCGCCAGCAGCCAAGATGGGGGGGGAGATACGCAGTATTTT. The chain links TRBV4-1 to TRBJ2-3; 7 positions match TRBD2. Germline lookup yields CDR1 MGHRA and CDR2 YSYEKL. The CDR3 consists of 14 residues. After removal of 0 bases from V and 5 bases from J, the junction contained 2 bases not matched to a gene.

As to this clonotype: Just one base apart from a much larger clone, this may be a read error. The J gene is TRBJ2-3, the V gene TRBV29-1; TRBD2 matches 7 bases. The CDR3 covers 11 residues. The germline CDR1 and CDR2 sequences are SQVTM and ANQGSEA. The CDR3: CGVGGGDTQYF. The CDR3 DNA reads as TGCGGCGTTGGGGGGGGAGATACGCAGTATTTT.

Remarks on this clonotype: Possible read error: a much larger clone is one base away. Lacking the conserved final phenylalanine or tryptophan, this CDR3 likely reflects a read error. This chain joins TRBV27 and TRBJ2-4, with 8 bases identical to TRBD1. V was pared by 6 bases and J by 7 bases, with 5 bases of the junction left unmatched. This CDR3 is built from 13 residues. Looked up from germline, CDR1 is MNHEY and CDR2 is SMNVEV (reference sequence). CDR3 sequence reads: CASRGQGLNIQYL. The CDR3 coding sequence is TGTGCCAGCAGAGGACAGGGATTGAACATTCAGTACCTC.

The chain has TRBV7-2 and TRBJ2-5; D is perhaps TRBD2 (6 bases). Trimming removed 5 bases at V and 0 bases at J, with 10 bases between. There are 14 residues in the CDR3. Germline CDR1 is SGHTA and CDR2 is FQGNSA. CDR3 sequence: CASSTTSNQETQYF. DNA of the CDR3: TGTGCCAGCAGCACTACTAGCAACCAAGAGACCCAGTACTTC.

This clonotype has just a few counts. This chain connects TRBV20-1 to TRBJ2-5; 7 nucleotides agree with TRBD2. The CDR3 contains 14 residues. The J segment lost 2 bases and the V segment lost 2 bases, leaving 5 bases of the junction unmatched. The V gene's germline CDR1 is DFQATT and CDR2 SNEGSKA (reference sequence). The CDR3 DNA reads as TGCAGTGCTAGACCGACTAGCCCTCAAGAGACCCAGTACTTC. It is translated as CSARPTSPQETQYF.

V and J are TRBV2 and TRBJ1-6; D remains unclear. The CDR3 has 16 amino acids. Germline V gene lookup returns CDR1 SNHLY and CDR2 FYNNEI. V was pared by 0 bases and J by 4 bases, with 10 bases between. The CDR3 is CASSEAPGYYNSPLHF. The DNA for the CDR3 is TGTGCCAGCAGTGAAGCCCCCGGTTATTATAATTCACCCCTCCACTTT.

The table lists this clonotype with many counts. The chain carries TRBV25-1 and TRBJ1-2; 7 positions agree with TRBD1. CDR1 is MGHDK, CDR2 SYGVNS, per germline. The CDR3 is made up of 13 amino acids. V lost 1 base and J lost 4; bases outside the gene matches: 0. CDR3 DNA: TGTGCCAGCAGTGAATCAGGGGGCTATGGCTACACCTTC. Protein: CASSESGGYGYTF.

The rearrangement uses TRBV27 and TRBJ1-1; 7 nucleotides align to TRBD1. The CDR3 runs to 16 residues. Germline CDR1 and CDR2: MNHEY and SMNVEV (reference sequence). V shed 3 bases and J 1 base; nucleotides not matched to a gene: 8. The CDR3 loop is CASSFDRAIENTEAFF. In DNA, the CDR3 is TGTGCCAGCAGTTTCGACAGGGCAATAGAGAACACTGAAGCTTTCTTT.

This chain joins TRBV19 and TRBJ2-7; D gene unclear. Trimming removed 6 bases at V and 6 bases at J, with 12 bases between. Germline CDR1 is LNHDA and CDR2 is SQIVND (reference sequence). There are 12 residues in the CDR3. The DNA of the CDR3 is TGTGCCAGTAGGGGCCCTCCCTTCGAGCAGTACTTC. It translates to CASRGPPFEQYF. Full variable domain (rest looked up from reference TRBV19 and TRBJ2-7): DGGITQSPKYLFRKEGQNVTLSCEQNLNHDAMYWYRQDPGQGLRLIYYSQIVNDFQKGDIAEGYSVSREKKESFPLTVTSAQKNPTAFYLCASRGPPFEQYFGPGTRLTVT.

V and J are TRBV5-1 and TRBJ1-2; no clear D. The CDR3 has 16 residues. Germline CDR1 reads SGHRS; CDR2 reads YFSETQ. V lost 7 bases to trimming and J lost 7 bases, with 26 bases between them. The CDR3 sequence is CASGSGSTAALGGYTF. CDR3 coding DNA: TGCGCCAGCGGCTCGGGGTCTACAGCGGCGTTGGGTGGCTACACCTTC.

The rearrangement links TRBV3-1 to TRBJ1-2; D remains unclear. Between the trimmed V and J ends, which lost 0 bases and 0 bases, there was a span of 17 bases. Per germline, CDR1 LGHDT and CDR2 YNNKEL (reference sequence). The CDR3 consists of 18 residues. CDR3 loop: CASSQDALNTEANYGYTF. DNA of the CDR3: TGTGCCAGCAGCCAAGACGCTTTGAACACTGAAGCTAACTATGGCTACACCTTC.

The chain has TRBV7-2 and TRBJ2-5; 10 bases agree with TRBD2. This CDR3 is built from 18 residues. Trimming removed 3 bases from V and 2 bases from J; junction bases left unmatched: 12. The germline V gene has CDR1 SGHTA and CDR2 FQGNSA. In DNA form, the CDR3 reads TGTGCCAGCAGCTTTGGGTCCCCCTCAGCGGGGGGGCAAGAGACCCAGTACTTC. Protein sequence: CASSFGSPSAGGQETQYF.

A few counts support this clonotype. The V gene is TRBV14, the J gene TRBJ1-1; unclear D gene. This CDR3 is built from 13 residues. V was trimmed by 4 bases and J by 1 base, leaving 7 bases between them. Germline assignment: CDR1 SGHDN and CDR2 FVKESK. The CDR3 DNA sequence: TGTGCCAGCAGCCTACACAGGAACACTGAAGCTTTCTTT. It translates to CASSLHRNTEAFF.

This chain links TRBV3-1 with TRBJ2-7, with 9 bases that match TRBD2. The CDR3 covers 16 residues. Per the germline V gene, CDR1 is LGHDT and CDR2 is YNNKEL (reference sequence). V trimming: 0 bases; J trimming: 3 bases; junction bases outside the gene matches: 6. In DNA form, the CDR3 reads TGTGCCAGCAGCCAAGACACTAGCGGGTTTCACTACGAGCAGTACTTC. Amino acids: CASSQDTSGFHYEQYF.

In the case of this clonotype: Given a far larger clone just one base away, this is likely a sequencing read error. The CDR3 region has the DNA TGTGCCAGCAGTTCGACTAGCGGGAGCACAGATATGCAGTATTTT. Translating gives CASSSTSGSTDMQYF. The rearrangement joins TRBV12-3 or TRBV12-4 to TRBJ2-3; 12 bases fit TRBD2. The CDR3 consists of 15 residues.

The sample holds many counts of this clonotype. The chain recombines TRBV29-1 with TRBJ2-6; no reliable D call. Germline-derived CDR1 and CDR2 are SQVTM and ANQGSEA. Trimming shortened V by 5 bases and J by 0 bases, and 5 bases separated the two germline ends. This CDR3 comprises 13 residues. The CDR3 loop is CSVMSSGANVLTF. Here the CDR3 DNA reads TGCAGCGTTATGAGCTCTGGGGCCAACGTCCTGACTTTC.

This CDR3 reads CASSLIQGLGEKLFF. In DNA form, the CDR3 reads TGTGCCAGCAGTTTAATCCAGGGGCTAGGGGAAAAACTGTTTTTT. The V call is TRBV12-3 or TRBV12-4, the J call TRBJ1-4; D is possibly TRBD1 (6 bases). The V end lost 2 bases, the J end lost 8 bases, and 15 bases lay between the germline ends. This CDR3 spans 15 amino acids.